Following are 27 T cell receptor beta chains from one sample sequenced in a study of blood T cell repertoires in COVID-19. Some clones are missing from TCRdb's copy, which holds only in-frame ones; the method was immunoSEQ multiplex PCR. Altogether under 300,000 clones are present, 85% to 90% being singletons, with the ten largest covering roughly 9%. The sequencing sample was made of PBMCs or T cells enriched from blood (not recorded which). The receptors were sampled from a man aged 35 to 55 who had recovered from COVID-19.

The chain employs TRBV19 and TRBJ1-1; tentative D call: TRBD1 (6 bases). Trimming took off 3 bases at V and 5 bases at J, with 13 bases between the two ends. Germline lookup yields CDR1 LNHDA and CDR2 SQIVND (reference sequence). This CDR3 is built from 14 residues. CDR3 loop: CASSISGGGTEAFF. The CDR3 nucleotides are TGTGCCAGTAGTATTTCGGGGGGCGGGACTGAAGCTTTCTTT.

On this clone itself: This sample includes further DNA sequences coding for the same CDR3. The chain uses TRBV7-9 and TRBJ1-4, with TRBD1 matching 7 bases. This CDR3 has 14 amino acids. V was clipped by 2 bases and J by 8 bases; unmatched bases: 5. Germline CDR1 SEHNR, CDR2 FQNEAQ (reference sequence). CDR3 sequence reads: CASSLRQGGEKLFF. The CDR3 DNA follows: TGTGCCAGCAGCTTACGACAGGGCGGAGAAAAACTGTTTTTT.

On this clone: Germline and junction disagree at one end, which may indicate a read error. The chain couples TRBV7-9 to TRBJ1-1; D not certain. The CDR3 runs to 14 residues. Germline CDR1 is SEHNR and CDR2 is FQNEAQ (reference sequence). In DNA form, the CDR3 reads TGTGCCAGCAGCTTAGCCTCGGTGAAAACTGAAGCTTTCTTT. This codes for CASSLASVKTEAFF.

The chain uses TRBV6-5 and TRBJ1-2; TRBD1 matches at 8 bases. This CDR3 comprises 15 residues. CDR1 is MNHEY, CDR2 SVGAGI, per germline. V lost 0 bases to trimming and J lost 10 bases; unmatched junction nucleotides: 10. DNA for the CDR3: TGTGCCAGCAGTTACTCGATGGTGGGACAGGCCGCCTACACCTTC. This encodes CASSYSMVGQAAYTF.

The V gene is TRBV7-9, the J gene TRBJ2-3; possible D gene TRBD1, 6 bases. From germline, CDR1 is SEHNR and CDR2 FQNEAQ (reference sequence). Trimming removed 2 bases from V and 4 bases from J, with 13 bases in between. This CDR3 is built from 15 residues. The CDR3 DNA reads as TGTGCCAGCAGCTTAAGAGGGGGTAGCGCAGATACGCAGTATTTT. Translation: CASSLRGGSADTQYF.

The rearrangement links TRBV6-1 to TRBJ2-7; 9 bases are a match to TRBD2. V dropped 1 base and J dropped 4; count of bases not matched to a gene: 11. Germline values: CDR1 MNHNS, CDR2 SASEGT. This CDR3 is built from 17 residues. The CDR3, as DNA: TGTGCCAGCAGTGAAGGGCTCGGCGGGAGGGTGGGTTACGAGCAGTACTTC. It codes for CASSEGLGGRVGYEQYF.

V usage is TRBV5-1 and J usage is TRBJ1-6; TRBD1 agrees at 9 bases. The CDR3 covers 15 residues. The J segment lost 6 bases and the V segment lost 0 bases, leaving 1 base of the junction unmatched. Germline V lookup: CDR1 SGHRS, CDR2 YFSETQ. CDR3 loop: CASSLEGQGNSPLHF. In DNA, the CDR3 is TGCGCCAGCAGCTTGGAGGGACAGGGTAATTCACCCCTCCACTTT.

The rearrangement links TRBV7-8 to TRBJ1-2, with D perhaps matching TRBD1 (5 bases). The V end lost 0 bases, the J end lost 2 bases, and 10 bases lay between the germline ends. In germline, CDR1 is SGHVS, CDR2 FQNEAQ. CDR3 length: 15 amino acids. The DNA for the CDR3 is TGTGCCAGCAGCTTAGCCGGGGGAGCGAACTATGGCTACACCTTC. Its translation: CASSLAGGANYGYTF.

J is TRBJ1-1 and V is TRBV6-5; possible D gene TRBD1, 6 bases. V shed 4 bases and J shed 4 bases, with 16 bases lying between them. The CDR3 runs 15 residues. Germline CDR1 and CDR2: MNHEY and SVGAGI. The CDR3 region has the DNA TGTGCCAGCAGTTCCGCCCGGGGGGCGCCCACTGAAGCTTTCTTT. It codes for CASSSARGAPTEAFF.

This sequence joins TRBV28 and TRBJ1-5; TRBD1 matches 9 bases. CDR3 length equals 17 residues. Losses at the gene ends were 6 bases for V and 0 bases for J; bases not matched to a gene: 9. The germline gives CDR1 MDHEN, CDR2 SYDVKM. The CDR3 DNA sequence: TGTGCCAGCAGCCCCGCGGGACAGGGAGATAGCAATCAGCCCCAGCATTTT. It is translated as CASSPAGQGDSNQPQHF.

This rearrangement joins TRBV7-9 to TRBJ1-4; D not resolved. The CDR3 covers 14 residues. V was clipped by 1 base and J by 4 bases, with 7 bases between them. Germline loops: CDR1 SEHNR, CDR2 FQNEAQ (reference sequence). CDR3 bases: TGTGCCAGCAGCTTAGGCGGAAATAATGAAAAACTGTTTTTT. Translating it yields CASSLGGNNEKLFF. The variable domain in full, with the rest retrieved from reference TRBV7-9 and TRBJ1-4, is DTGVSQNPRHKITKRGQNVTFRCDPISEHNRLYWYRQTLGQGPEFLTYFQNEAQLEKSRLLSDRFSAERPKGSFSTLEIQRTEQGDSAMYLCASSLGGNNEKLFFGSGTQLSVL.

The V call is TRBV3-1 (or the pseudogene TRBV3-2), the J call TRBJ1-4; D is unresolved. Germline lookup yields CDR1 LGHDT and CDR2 YNNKEL (reference sequence). V lost 4 bases and J 0 bases, leaving 9 bases between the germline ends. The CDR3 runs 15 residues. CDR3 region: CASSRSTTTNEKLFF. For the CDR3, the DNA is TGTGCCAGCAGCCGTTCGACAACAACTAATGAAAAACTGTTTTTT.

This clone was counted a single time. CDR3 DNA: TGTGCCAGCAGTTCCCCGGGACAGGGGTCATCCGAGCAGTACTTC. Translating it yields CASSSPGQGSSEQYF. The chain links TRBV6-6 to TRBJ2-7; 10 bases are a match to TRBD1. V gave up 4 bases and J gave up 6 bases; unmatched junction bases: 9. Per the germline V gene, CDR1 is MNHNY and CDR2 is SVGAGI (reference sequence). The CDR3 has 15 amino acids.

V gene TRBV2 combines with J gene TRBJ2-7; TRBD2 matches 10 bases. The V gene's germline CDR1 is SNHLY and CDR2 FYNNEI. The CDR3 sequence is 14 residues long. V shed 3 bases and J 3 bases; nucleotides not matched to a gene: 2. The chain's CDR3 is CASSEERGGYEQYF. CDR3 nucleotides: TGTGCCAGCAGTGAGGAGCGGGGGGGCTACGAGCAGTACTTC. Full variable domain (rest looked up from reference TRBV2 and TRBJ2-7): EPEVTQTPSHQVTQMGQEVILRCVPISNHLYFYWYRQILGQKVEFLVSFYNNEISEKSEIFDDQFSVERPDGSNFTLKIRSTKLEDSAMYFCASSEERGGYEQYFGPGTRLTVT.

This sequence joins TRBV18 and TRBJ2-7; 11 bases line up with TRBD1. The CDR3 is 19 residues long. CDR1 is KGHSH, CDR2 LQKENI, per germline. The V and J ends lost 1 base and 4 bases, in that order; junction bases with no gene match: 15. The CDR3 sequence is CASSPRTGGSVAGVYEQYF. CDR3 nucleotide sequence: TGTGCCAGCTCACCACGGACAGGGGGCTCAGTAGCGGGAGTATACGAGCAGTACTTC. The whole variable domain, filled in from reference TRBV18 and TRBJ2-7, reads NAGVMQNPRHLVRRRGQEARLRCSPMKGHSHVYWYRQLPEEGLKFMVYLQKENIIDESGMPKERFSAEFPKEGPSILRIQQVVRGDSAAYFCASSPRTGGSVAGVYEQYFGPGTRLTVT.

The chain combines TRBV6-6 with TRBJ2-2; TRBD2 aligns across 8 bases. The CDR3 extends over 18 amino acids. J gave up 2 bases and V 5 bases, and 13 bases lay outside the gene matches. Germline V gene lookup returns CDR1 MNHNY and CDR2 SVGAGI (reference sequence). DNA of the CDR3: TGTGCCAGCAGTCGCGCCCGCGGCGGGGGGCCAAACACCGGGGAGCTGTTTTTT. Translation gives CASSRARGGGPNTGELFF.

The chain joins TRBV6-5 to TRBJ2-7, with TRBD1 as a possible D gene (6 bases). The CDR3 spans 15 residues. V lost 2 bases, J lost 2 bases, and 13 bases lay in between. Per germline, CDR1 MNHEY and CDR2 SVGAGI. CDR3 residues: CASSYRQEYPYEQYF. Here the CDR3 DNA reads TGTGCCAGCAGTTACAGACAGGAGTATCCCTACGAGCAGTACTTC.

The V and J genes are TRBV11-2 and TRBJ1-5, with D uncertain. Trimming shortened V by 5 bases and J by 6 bases, and 11 bases separated the two germline ends. The CDR3 loop spans 13 amino acids. CDR1 is SGHAT and CDR2 is FQNNGV in the germline V gene. The CDR3 region is CASSPTGSQPQHF. CDR3 bases: TGTGCCAGCAGCCCAACGGGGAGTCAGCCCCAGCATTTT.

The V call is TRBV6-2 or TRBV6-3, the J call TRBJ2-5; 9 positions match TRBD1. Trimming at V came to 6 bases and at J to 5 bases, leaving 7 bases not matched to a gene. This CDR3 region has 14 residues. Germline CDR1 reads MNHEY; CDR2 reads SVGEGT. The CDR3 protein is CASSRTGVAETQYF. CDR3 DNA: TGTGCCAGCAGCCGGACAGGGGTAGCTGAGACCCAGTACTTC.

This chain's CDR3 is CVTTGDASNYGYTF. CDR3 DNA sequence: TGTGTCACGACGGGGGACGCCTCTAACTATGGCTACACCTTC. The rearrangement joins TRBV11-2 to TRBJ1-2; TRBD1 might be the D (5 bases). The CDR3 totals 14 residues. Germline V gives CDR1 SGHAT, CDR2 FQNNGV.

The V and J genes are TRBV5-1 and TRBJ2-7, with 8 bases matching TRBD1. The V gene's germline CDR1 is SGHRS and CDR2 YFSETQ. Losses at the gene ends were 1 base for V and 5 bases for J; bases not matched to a gene: 8. The CDR3 has 15 amino acids. This CDR3 reads CASSLRLTGEHEQYF. The CDR3 DNA follows: TGCGCCAGCAGCTTGCGGCTGACAGGGGAGCACGAGCAGTACTTC.

V is TRBV6-5 and J is TRBJ1-5; weak D call: TRBD1 (6 bases). Germline values: CDR1 MNHEY, CDR2 SVGAGI. V was pared by 5 bases and J by 0 bases, with 11 bases between. The CDR3 consists of 15 residues. CDR3 nucleotides: TGTGCCAGCAGTCCCCGGACAGTTAGCAATCAGCCCCAGCATTTT. This encodes CASSPRTVSNQPQHF.

The rearrangement uses TRBV15 and TRBJ2-7; perhaps TRBD2 as D (5 bases). Germline loops: CDR1 LNHNV, CDR2 YYDKDF (reference sequence). This CDR3 comprises 14 residues. Trimming took 3 bases from V and 3 from J, leaving 12 bases between them. DNA of the CDR3: TGTGCCACCAGCAGCCCTTCTAGCAACTACGAGCAGTACTTC. Its protein product is CATSSPSSNYEQYF.

This chain links TRBV3-1 (or the pseudogene TRBV3-2) with TRBJ1-1; tentative D call: TRBD1 (5 bases). Germline loops: CDR1 LGHDT, CDR2 YNNKEL (reference sequence). Trimming stripped 1 base from V and 7 bases from J, with 10 bases between. The CDR3 is 13 amino acids. The CDR3 spells CASSQGARGEAFF. DNA of the CDR3: TGTGCCAGCAGCCAAGGAGCAAGGGGTGAAGCTTTCTTT.

The rearrangement uses TRBV11-3 and TRBJ1-1, with TRBD1 as a possible D gene (6 bases). This CDR3 has 12 residues. Germline CDR1 and CDR2: SGHNT and YENEEA. V lost 5 bases and J 11 bases, leaving 15 bases between the germline ends. CDR3 in DNA: TGTGCCAGCAGCGCACCAGGGGCCGGTGCTTTCTTT. Its protein product is CASSAPGAGAFF.

The V call is TRBV5-6, the J call TRBJ1-2; 9 nucleotides agree with TRBD1. The V gene's germline CDR1 is SGHDT and CDR2 YYEEEE. The CDR3 is 14 amino acids. Losses at the gene ends were 4 bases for V and 4 bases for J; bases not matched to a gene: 5. The CDR3 protein is CASSNGQGSYGYTF. CDR3 sequence (DNA): TGTGCCAGCAGCAACGGACAGGGGAGCTATGGCTACACCTTC.

This chain connects TRBV6-4 to TRBJ2-3, with TRBD1 matching 8 bases. V was clipped by 8 bases and J by 1 base; unmatched bases: 11. This CDR3 spans 16 amino acids. Germline V gene data show CDR1 as MRHNA and CDR2 as SNTAGT. CDR3 in DNA: TGTGCCAGCCACCCCGATCCGGACAGGGGCACAGATACGCAGTATTTT. Its translation: CASHPDPDRGTDTQYF.